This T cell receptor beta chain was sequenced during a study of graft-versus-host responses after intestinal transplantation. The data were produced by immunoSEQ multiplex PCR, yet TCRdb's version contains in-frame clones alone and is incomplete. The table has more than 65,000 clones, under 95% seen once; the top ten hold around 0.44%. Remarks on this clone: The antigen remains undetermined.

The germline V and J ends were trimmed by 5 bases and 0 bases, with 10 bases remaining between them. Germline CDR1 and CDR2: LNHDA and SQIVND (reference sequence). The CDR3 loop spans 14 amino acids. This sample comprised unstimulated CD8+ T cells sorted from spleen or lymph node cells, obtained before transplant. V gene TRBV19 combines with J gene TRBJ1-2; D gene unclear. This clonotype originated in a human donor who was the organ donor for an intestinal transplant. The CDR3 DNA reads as TGTGCCAGTAGTGATCAGAACCCTAACTATGGCTACACCTTC. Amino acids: CASSDQNPNYGYTF.